This TCR beta chain originates from a study of OX40 agonist ivuxolimab in advanced cancers. The overall study: Intravenous ivuxolimab was administered to patients every 2 weeks at 0.01 to 10 mg/kg. The eligibility criteria allowed prior anti-PD-1, anti-PD-L1 or anti-CTLA-4 therapy, and 40% had some.

The CDR3 totals 14 residues. Trimming removed 2 bases from V and 4 bases from J, with 11 bases in between. The V gene's germline CDR1 is ENHRY and CDR2 SYGVKD. Using immunoSEQ multiplex PCR, the repertoire was profiled, and TCRdb retains in-frame clones only, with some absent. The sample has roughly 92,000 clones, 70% to 85% seen once. The receptor was isolated from an adult with an advanced solid tumor such as melanoma, head and neck, liver or kidney cancer. The rearrangement links TRBV10-3 to TRBJ1-1, with D possibly matching TRBD1 (5 bases). The sequencing here drew on CD4+ or CD8+ T cells sorted from blood, taken in a trial of the OX40 agonist ivuxolimab. CDR3: CAISEGGSTTEAFF. CDR3 sequence (DNA): TGTGCCATCAGTGAGGGGGGTAGCACCACTGAAGCTTTCTTT.